This passage covers 15 T cell receptor beta chains from one sample sequenced in a study of blood T cell repertoires in COVID-19. Method: immunoSEQ multiplex PCR; TCRdb's copy keeps in-frame clones and lacks some. This sample has around 160,000 clones, with approximately 91% found just once. Sequenced sample: peripheral blood. These receptors were collected from a human donor in a cohort sampled during active COVID-19.

The chain is built from TRBV4-1 and TRBJ2-5; D is undetermined. CDR3 length equals 13 residues. The V end lost 1 base, the J end lost 2 bases, and 5 bases lay between the germline ends. Per the germline V gene, CDR1 is MGHRA and CDR2 is YSYEKL. The DNA of the CDR3 is TGCGCCAGCAGCCAAGTACAGCAAGAGACCCAGTACTTC. Protein: CASSQVQQETQYF.

This clone was recorded only once. The chain joins TRBV5-1 to TRBJ2-7; D possibly corresponds to TRBD2 (5 bases). The CDR3 spans 15 residues. Per germline, CDR1 SGHRS and CDR2 YFSETQ. V was cut by 0 bases and J by 4 bases, with 14 bases left in between. The CDR3 bases are TGCGCCAGCAGCTTGGGACCGACTATGACTTACGAGCAGTACTTC. Translating gives CASSLGPTMTYEQYF.

This rearrangement joins TRBV7-9 to TRBJ1-2; 8 nucleotides align to TRBD1. In germline, CDR1 is SEHNR, CDR2 FQNEAQ (reference sequence). The CDR3 runs 15 residues. V lost 6 bases to trimming and J lost 5 bases; unmatched junction nucleotides: 11. The CDR3 region is CASRSQGAARYGYTF. CDR3 nucleotide sequence: TGTGCCAGCAGGTCGCAGGGGGCCGCTAGGTATGGCTACACCTTC.

The V call is TRBV28, the J call TRBJ1-5; D gene unclear. The CDR3 consists of 14 residues. Germline CDR1 is MDHEN and CDR2 is SYDVKM. V lost 3 bases, J lost 2 bases, and 8 bases lay in between. CDR3 in amino acids: CASSFWSGNQPQHF. The CDR3 bases are TGTGCCAGCAGTTTTTGGTCGGGCAATCAGCCCCAGCATTTT.

This rearrangement joins TRBV6-1 to TRBJ2-1; D may be TRBD1 (5 bases). V was trimmed by 3 bases and J by 4 bases, leaving 7 bases between them. The germline CDR1 and CDR2 sequences are MNHNS and SASEGT. The CDR3 runs to 13 residues. CDR3 in amino acids: CASSETAYNEQFF. CDR3 DNA sequence: TGTGCCAGCAGTGAGACAGCATACAATGAGCAGTTCTTC.

The V gene is TRBV4-3, the J gene TRBJ2-3; TRBD2 matches 8 bases. V shed 1 base, J shed 6 bases, and the junction held 6 bases outside the gene matches. Germline values: CDR1 LGHNA, CDR2 YSLEER. This CDR3 is 15 amino acids long. CDR3 in amino acids: CASSQVGGGRDTQYF. CDR3 in DNA: TGCGCCAGCAGCCAAGTCGGCGGGGGGAGGGATACGCAGTATTTT.

This chain's CDR3 is CASSSGQISGNTIYF. CDR3 bases: TGTGCCAGCAGCTCAGGACAGATCTCTGGAAACACCATATATTTT. The chain combines TRBV7-9 with TRBJ1-3; TRBD1 is a possible D gene (6 bases). Germline lookup yields CDR1 SEHNR and CDR2 FQNEAQ (reference sequence). The V and J ends lost 4 bases and 0 bases respectively, with 10 bases between them. The CDR3 contains 15 residues.

V usage is TRBV28 and J usage is TRBJ2-5, with 8 bases aligning to TRBD2. Germline CDR1 MDHEN, CDR2 SYDVKM. Unmatched junction bases numbered 10, after V lost 8 bases and J lost 2 bases. The CDR3 has 15 amino acids. In DNA, the CDR3 is TGTGCCAGCGGAAATCTACTAGCGGTACAAGAGACCCAGTACTTC. As protein: CASGNLLAVQETQYF.

The chain couples TRBV27 to TRBJ1-6; 7 nucleotides agree with TRBD1. This CDR3 comprises 18 residues. Germline V gene lookup returns CDR1 MNHEY and CDR2 SMNVEV (reference sequence). Germline trimming cut 2 bases from V and 0 bases from J; bases unmatched to any gene: 7. In DNA, the CDR3 is TGTGCCAGCAGTTTAGGACAGGAGGTGGGCTCCTATAATTCACCCCTCCACTTT. Its protein product is CASSLGQEVGSYNSPLHF.

The rearrangement joins TRBV6-1 to TRBJ1-2; weak D call: TRBD1 (6 bases). V lost 2 bases and J 7 bases, leaving 11 bases between the germline ends. The CDR3 length is 13 residues. Germline V gene sequence: CDR1 MNHNS, CDR2 SASEGT. CDR3 bases: TGTGCCAGCAGTGAAAACAGGGCTGGTGGCTACACCTTC. This translates into CASSENRAGGYTF.

The chain links TRBV7-8 to TRBJ2-7, with 8 nucleotides matching TRBD1. The CDR3 contains 14 residues. CDR1 and CDR2 (germline): SGHVS, FQNEAQ. The ends lost 4 bases at V and 0 bases at J; junction bases unmatched: 2. This CDR3 is CASSYTGGSYEQYF. CDR3 in DNA: TGTGCCAGCAGCTACACAGGGGGCTCCTACGAGCAGTACTTC.

The rearrangement links TRBV5-4 to TRBJ1-2; 7 nucleotides align to TRBD1. The CDR3 has 14 residues. The V and J ends lost 4 bases and 6 bases, in that order; junction bases with no gene match: 9. CDR1 and CDR2 from the germline V gene are SGHNT and YYREEE (reference sequence). Here the CDR3 DNA reads TGTGCCAGCAGCCCTTGGCAGGGGGGACATGGCTACACCTTC. Amino acids: CASSPWQGGHGYTF.

This sequence joins TRBV7-2 and TRBJ2-3; 8 bases are a match to TRBD1. This CDR3 has 15 amino acids. After removal of 4 bases from V and 5 bases from J, the junction contained 8 bases not matched to a gene. CDR1 SGHTA and CDR2 FQGNSA come from the germline V gene. DNA of the CDR3: TGTGCCAGCAGCTCCCCAGGGGGCGGAAGAGATACGCAGTATTTT. Encoded protein: CASSSPGGGRDTQYF.

Points on this clone: A junction boundary mismatches the germline segment, possibly from a read error. The chain employs TRBV4-3 and TRBJ2-4; a weak D match, TRBD1 (6 bases). Germline V gene data show CDR1 as LGHNA and CDR2 as YSLEER. This CDR3 has 12 residues. In nucleotides, the CDR3 is TGCGCCAGCAGCCAAGTGAGGGGGAGAAGGGTCTTC. Amino acid sequence: CASSQVRGRRVF.

This clone appeared a single time. This rearrangement joins TRBV5-1 to TRBJ2-3; 12 bases are shared with TRBD2. The junction had 14 bases not matched to a gene; V was cut back by 4 bases and J by 5 bases. Germline values: CDR1 SGHRS, CDR2 YFSETQ. The CDR3 consists of 18 residues. CDR3 DNA: TGCGCCAGCAGCCCCCGTGGGGCTAGCGGGGGGGCGAAAGATACGCAGTATTTT. Translated, it gives CASSPRGASGGAKDTQYF.